The 27 T cell receptor beta chains in this list originate from one sample, sequenced in a study of blood T cell repertoires in COVID-19. Repertoires were generated with immunoSEQ multiplex PCR, while TCRdb's copy carries only in-frame clones and drops some. The data hold 65,000 to 75,000 clones, with about four fifths observed a single time. The sample was peripheral blood. The receptors here all came from a woman aged 55-75 years with acute or convalescent COVID-19.

The rearrangement uses TRBV5-1 and TRBJ1-5; 9 nucleotides line up with TRBD1. After removal of 4 bases from V and 3 bases from J, the junction contained 14 bases not matched to a gene. The CDR3 loop spans 18 amino acids. The germline CDR1 and CDR2 sequences are SGHRS and YFSETQ. The CDR3 DNA reads as TGCGCCAGCAGCCCGGGACAGGGATATCTATGTACCAATCAGCCCCAGCATTTT. Translating it yields CASSPGQGYLCTNQPQHF.

The J gene is TRBJ2-6, the V gene TRBV15; TRBD1 matches at 7 bases. The CDR3 is 21 residues long. Germline V gives CDR1 LNHNV, CDR2 YYDKDF (reference sequence). V lost 0 bases to trimming and J lost 2 bases; unmatched junction nucleotides: 16. The CDR3 is CATSRDIGRRQGITGANVLTF. The DNA for the CDR3 is TGTGCCACCAGCAGAGATATCGGTAGGAGACAGGGAATTACTGGGGCCAACGTCCTGACTTTC.

The chain joins TRBV21-1 to TRBJ2-7; TRBD1 is the table's D call, not checked against the DNA. TRBV21-1 is given as a pseudogene. CDR3 length: 18 amino acids. DNA for the CDR3: TGTGCCAGCAGCGAACTTTTTGACCGGACAGGGAGGTTTTACGAGCAGTACTTC. Translating it yields CASSELFDRTGRFYEQYF.

The chain uses TRBV6-4 and TRBJ1-6; 8 bases agree with TRBD1. The V segment lost 5 bases and the J segment 8 bases; nucleotides outside the gene matches: 5. CDR1 MRHNA and CDR2 SNTAGT come from the germline V gene. The CDR3 extends over 14 amino acids. The CDR3, as DNA: TGTGCCAGCAGTCTCGACAGGGGAGATTCACCCCTCCACTTT. It translates to CASSLDRGDSPLHF.

J is TRBJ2-7 and V is TRBV12-2; TRBD2 is the table's D call and was not checked against the DNA. TRBV12-2 is termed a pseudogene. The CDR3 extends over 13 amino acids. This CDR3 is CASRLPGMHEQYF. The CDR3 bases are TGTGCAAGTCGCTTACCGGGTATGCACGAGCAGTACTTC.

This chain links TRBV19 with TRBJ1-1; D gene ambiguous. CDR3 length: 14 residues. Germline assignment: CDR1 LNHDA and CDR2 SQIVND (reference sequence). The germline V and J ends were trimmed by 3 bases and 0 bases, with 8 bases remaining between them. The CDR3 coding sequence is TGTGCCAGTAGTATCTCGGGAATGAACACTGAAGCTTTCTTT. It encodes CASSISGMNTEAFF. The variable domain in full, with the rest retrieved from reference TRBV19 and TRBJ1-1, is DGGITQSPKYLFRKEGQNVTLSCEQNLNHDAMYWYRQDPGQGLRLIYYSQIVNDFQKGDIAEGYSVSREKKESFPLTVTSAQKNPTAFYLCASSISGMNTEAFFGQGTRLTVV.

This clone was counted a few times. The V and J genes are TRBV19 and TRBJ2-1; the D gene is possibly TRBD1 (6 bases). The V end was cut by 2 bases, the J end by 0 bases, with 11 bases between. Germline V CDR1 and CDR2: LNHDA, SQIVND (reference sequence). This CDR3 is 16 amino acids long. The DNA of the CDR3 is TGTGCCAGTAGTATAAGTACAGGGAGCTCCTACAATGAGCAGTTCTTC. This gives the protein CASSISTGSSYNEQFF.

The chain links TRBV10-1 to TRBJ2-2, with D possibly being TRBD2 (6 bases). The ends were cut back, 9 bases at V and 5 bases at J, with 7 bases in the middle. Germline loops: CDR1 WNHNN, CDR2 SYGVQD (reference sequence). The CDR3 consists of 11 residues. CDR3 in DNA: TGCGCCAGTCGGGGGACCGGGGAGCTGTTTTTT. Its protein is CASRGTGELFF.

V gene TRBV6-5 combines with J gene TRBJ2-3; D remains unclear. This CDR3 is built from 11 residues. Germline V gene sequence: CDR1 MNHEY, CDR2 SVGAGI. V gave up 0 bases and J gave up 8 bases, with 3 bases separating them. Here the CDR3 reads CASSYSGTQYF. As DNA, the CDR3 is TGTGCCAGCAGTTACTCCGGTACGCAGTATTTT.

This clone occurred once. The rearrangement joins TRBV12-3 or TRBV12-4 to TRBJ1-2; no firm D call. The germline V and J ends were trimmed by 5 bases and 8 bases, with 6 bases remaining between them. There are 10 residues in the CDR3. The CDR3 sequence is CASSQRGYTF. The CDR3 coding sequence is TGTGCCAGCAGTCAGAGGGGCTACACCTTC.

The CDR3 coding sequence is TGTGCCAGCAGCCGAGCAGGGATAGCTTCCTACGAGCAGTACTTC. Amino acid sequence: CASSRAGIASYEQYF. V is TRBV5-6 and J is TRBJ2-7, with D perhaps matching TRBD1 (5 bases). The germline V gene encodes CDR1 SGHDT and CDR2 YYEEEE. This CDR3 region has 15 residues. Trimming removed 4 bases from V and 1 base from J, with 15 bases in between.

This clone was observed a single time. The CDR3 loop is CATSIGPPRGNEQFF. In nucleotides, the CDR3 is TGTGCCACCAGCATCGGACCGCCTAGGGGAAATGAGCAGTTCTTC. The J gene is TRBJ2-1, the V gene TRBV15, with D possibly TRBD1 on 5 matching bases. Trimming stripped 4 bases from V and 7 bases from J, with 17 bases between. Germline V CDR1 and CDR2: LNHNV, YYDKDF (reference sequence). CDR3 size: 15 residues.

This rearrangement joins TRBV18 to TRBJ2-1; tentatively, D is TRBD1 (5 bases). Germline lookup yields CDR1 KGHSH and CDR2 LQKENI. The V end was cut by 3 bases, the J end by 5 bases, with 17 bases between. The CDR3 sequence is 16 residues long. The DNA of the CDR3 is TGTGCCAGCTCACCGCCTAGTCTCAGGGAAAACAATGAGCAGTTCTTC. Translation gives CASSPPSLRENNEQFF.

This clone has a handful of counts. The chain couples TRBV18 to TRBJ2-1, with D uncertain. Trimming cost V 3 bases and J 0 bases, with 12 bases left between them. The V gene's germline CDR1 is KGHSH and CDR2 LQKENI. This CDR3 spans 16 amino acids. CDR3 sequence: CASSPPIALSYNEQFF. CDR3 nucleotide sequence: TGTGCCAGCTCACCTCCGATAGCCCTCTCCTACAATGAGCAGTTCTTC.

The gene calls are TRBV14 and TRBJ1-1; TRBD1 is a possible D gene (5 bases). The V end was cut by 1 base, the J end by 7 bases, with 7 bases between. Germline V CDR1 and CDR2: SGHDN, FVKESK. This CDR3 has 12 residues. The CDR3 loop is CASSQVRDEAFF. CDR3 in DNA: TGTGCCAGCAGCCAAGTCAGGGATGAAGCTTTCTTT.

The CDR3 sequence is CASSGGTGESYNEQFF. DNA of the CDR3: TGCGCCAGCAGCGGCGGGACAGGGGAGAGTTACAATGAGCAGTTCTTC. This chain links TRBV5-1 with TRBJ2-1; 10 bases are a match to TRBD1. The germline V gene has CDR1 SGHRS and CDR2 YFSETQ. The junction had 8 bases not matched to a gene; V was cut back by 4 bases and J by 4 bases. This CDR3 is built from 16 residues.

The chain has TRBV15 and TRBJ1-1, with 8 bases aligning to TRBD1. This CDR3 contains 15 residues. Germline assignment: CDR1 LNHNV and CDR2 YYDKDF (reference sequence). V dropped 3 bases and J dropped 3; count of bases not matched to a gene: 6. The chain's CDR3 is CATSSPQGAYTEAFF. The CDR3 nucleotides read TGTGCCACCAGCAGTCCGCAGGGGGCATACACTGAAGCTTTCTTT.

V gene TRBV2 combines with J gene TRBJ1-5, with no clear D. Trimming left V 1 base short and J 0 bases short, with 4 bases between. CDR1 is SNHLY, CDR2 FYNNEI, per germline. There are 14 residues in the CDR3. In nucleotides, the CDR3 is TGTGCCAGCAGTGAAGAACATAGCAATCAGCCCCAGCATTTT. Protein: CASSEEHSNQPQHF.

The chain has TRBV6-5 and TRBJ1-4, with TRBD1 identical over 7 bases. V was clipped by 6 bases and J by 0 bases; unmatched bases: 1. CDR1 MNHEY and CDR2 SVGAGI come from the germline V gene. CDR3 size: 14 residues. CDR3 residues: CASRGTATNEKLFF. Written as DNA, the CDR3 is TGTGCCAGCAGGGGGACAGCAACTAATGAAAAACTGTTTTTT.

This chain joins TRBV6-5 and TRBJ1-1, with D hard to call. The CDR3 spans 12 residues. V was cut by 2 bases and J by 8 bases, with 9 bases left in between. The germline V gene has CDR1 MNHEY and CDR2 SVGAGI. This CDR3 reads CASSYPGREAFF. CDR3 in DNA: TGTGCCAGCAGTTACCCGGGGAGAGAAGCTTTCTTT.

This clone occurred a few times. CDR3 sequence: CSVAPQGAMNTEAFF. As DNA, the CDR3 is TGCAGCGTCGCACCTCAGGGGGCCATGAACACTGAAGCTTTCTTT. This chain connects TRBV29-1 to TRBJ1-1; 8 nucleotides agree with TRBD1. Trimming took 6 bases from V and 0 from J; bases not matched to a gene: 9. Germline lookup yields CDR1 SQVTM and CDR2 ANQGSEA. The CDR3 contains 15 residues.

The V gene is TRBV5-1, the J gene TRBJ2-2; TRBD1 agrees at 8 bases. With 5 bases clipped from V and 4 bases from J, the junction kept 7 bases outside the gene matches. CDR1 is SGHRS and CDR2 is YFSETQ in the germline V gene. The CDR3 is 15 amino acids. DNA for the CDR3: TGCGCCAGCAGGACAACAGGGGGAGGCACCGGGGAGCTGTTTTTT. Translating it yields CASRTTGGGTGELFF.

J is TRBJ1-1 and V is TRBV5-4; D is unresolved. Germline-derived CDR1 and CDR2 are SGHNT and YYREEE (reference sequence). The CDR3 spans 14 residues. V was pared by 4 bases and J by 0 bases, with 10 bases between. The CDR3 loop is CASSQDPVNTEAFF. The CDR3 nucleotides read TGTGCCAGCAGCCAGGATCCAGTGAACACTGAAGCTTTCTTT.

In this sample, this clone turned up once. The chain links TRBV1 to TRBJ1-2; the table assigns TRBD1, which was not confirmed against the DNA. TRBV1 represents a pseudogene. The CDR3 has 16 residues. CDR3 sequence reads: CTSSRAGTGEGYGYTF. The DNA of the CDR3 is TGCACCAGCAGCCGAGCCGGGACAGGGGAAGGCTATGGCTACACCTTC.

This sequence joins TRBV7-8 and TRBJ1-2; 9 bases agree with TRBD1. The germline V gene has CDR1 SGHVS and CDR2 FQNEAQ. After removal of 4 bases from V and 3 bases from J, the junction contained 12 bases not matched to a gene. This CDR3 comprises 17 residues. The chain's CDR3 is CASSSRTGVSLDYGYTF. In DNA form, the CDR3 reads TGTGCCAGCAGCTCCCGGACAGGGGTAAGCCTCGACTATGGCTACACCTTC.

This CDR3 reads CASSEGPGGTLHF. The DNA for the CDR3 is TGTGCCAGCAGTGAAGGACCAGGGGGCACCCTCCACTTT. This rearrangement joins TRBV6-1 to TRBJ1-6; TRBD1 aligns across 8 bases. J was trimmed by 14 bases and V by 1 base; bases with no gene match: 4. CDR1 is MNHNS, CDR2 SASEGT, per germline. CDR3 length: 13 residues.

This chain links TRBV9 with TRBJ1-2; 8 bases fit TRBD1. The V segment lost 3 bases and the J segment 4 bases; nucleotides outside the gene matches: 11. CDR1 SGDLS and CDR2 YYNGEE come from the germline V gene. The CDR3 length is 16 residues. Here the CDR3 DNA reads TGTGCCAGCAGCGCCCAACCATCCGGGACAGGCTATGGCTACACCTTC. It encodes CASSAQPSGTGYGYTF.